This entry features one TCR beta chain sequence. The antigen remains undetermined. This sample was included in a study of cytomegalovirus exposure and HLA in healthy donors. Study as a whole: Early released data had around 79 million unique TCRs, all coming from HLA-typed donors.

Study-wide results and caveats: Overall, approximately 150 TCR beta chains were annotated as cytomegalovirus-associated. A later analysis found TCR association rates differed by HLA locus, highest for DRB1 and lowest for HLA-C.

60 Vbeta and 13 Jbeta primers were used in PCR. Here immunoSEQ multiplex PCR was the method, and the copy in TCRdb shows in-frame clones only, minus some. The sample includes 100,000 to 150,000 clones, about four fifths of them seen just once. CDR1 and CDR2 from the germline V gene are SGHRS and YFSETQ. V lost 0 bases to trimming and J lost 0 bases, with 7 bases between them. The CDR3 totals 14 residues. The receptor comes from a man aged 18-30 years in good health and CMV-seronegative. The chain uses TRBV5-1 and TRBJ2-7, with D unresolved. Material: PBMCs. The CDR3 sequence is CASSLALSSYEQYF. For the CDR3, the DNA is TGCGCCAGCAGCTTGGCCCTGAGCTCCTACGAGCAGTACTTC. Supplemented by reference TRBV5-1 and TRBJ2-7, the full variable domain reads KAGVTQTPRYLIKTRGQQVTLSCSPISGHRSVSWYQQTPGQGLQFLFEYFSETQRNKGNFPGRFSGRQFSNSRSEMNVSTLELGDSALYLCASSLALSSYEQYFGPGTRLTVT.